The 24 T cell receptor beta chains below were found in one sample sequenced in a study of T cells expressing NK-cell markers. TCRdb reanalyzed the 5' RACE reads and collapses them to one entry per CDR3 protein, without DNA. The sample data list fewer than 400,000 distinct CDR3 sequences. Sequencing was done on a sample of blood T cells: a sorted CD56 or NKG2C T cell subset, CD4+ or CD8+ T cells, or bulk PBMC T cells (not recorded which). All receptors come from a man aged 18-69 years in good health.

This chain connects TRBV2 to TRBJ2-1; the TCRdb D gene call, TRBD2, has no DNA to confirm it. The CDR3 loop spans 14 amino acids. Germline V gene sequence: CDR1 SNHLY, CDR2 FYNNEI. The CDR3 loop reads CASSGVGGDNEQFF.

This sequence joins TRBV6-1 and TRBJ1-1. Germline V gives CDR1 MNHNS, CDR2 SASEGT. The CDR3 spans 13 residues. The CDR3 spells CASSWSGGTEAFF.

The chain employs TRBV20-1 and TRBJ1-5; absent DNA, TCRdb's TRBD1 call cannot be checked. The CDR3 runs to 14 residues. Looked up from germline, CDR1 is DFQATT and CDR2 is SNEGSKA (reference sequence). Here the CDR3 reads CSAGRWGDDQPQHF.

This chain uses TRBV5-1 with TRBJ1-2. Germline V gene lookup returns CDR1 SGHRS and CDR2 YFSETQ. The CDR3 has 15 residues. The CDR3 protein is CASSPSRQSNYGYTF.

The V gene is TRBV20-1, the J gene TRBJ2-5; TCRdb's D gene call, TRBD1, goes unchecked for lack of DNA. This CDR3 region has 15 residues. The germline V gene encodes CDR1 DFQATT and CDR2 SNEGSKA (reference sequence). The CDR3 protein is CSARVRDSGRETQYF.

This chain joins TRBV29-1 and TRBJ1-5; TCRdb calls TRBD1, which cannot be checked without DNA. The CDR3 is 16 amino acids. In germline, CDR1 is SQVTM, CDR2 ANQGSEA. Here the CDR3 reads CSVGQGPPDSNQPQHF. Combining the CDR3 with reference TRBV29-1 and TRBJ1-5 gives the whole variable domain SAVISQKPSRDICQRGTSLTIQCQVDSQVTMMFWYRQQPGQSLTLIATANQGSEATYESGFVIDKFPISRPNLTFSTLTVSNMSPEDSSIYLCSVGQGPPDSNQPQHFGDGTRLSIL.

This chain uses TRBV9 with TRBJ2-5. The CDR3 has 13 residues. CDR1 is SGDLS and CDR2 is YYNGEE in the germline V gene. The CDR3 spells CASSSDRAETQYF.

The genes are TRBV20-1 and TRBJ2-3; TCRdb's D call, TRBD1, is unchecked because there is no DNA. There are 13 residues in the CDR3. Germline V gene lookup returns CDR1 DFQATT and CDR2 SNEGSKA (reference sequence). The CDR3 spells CSAFPPPTDTQYF.

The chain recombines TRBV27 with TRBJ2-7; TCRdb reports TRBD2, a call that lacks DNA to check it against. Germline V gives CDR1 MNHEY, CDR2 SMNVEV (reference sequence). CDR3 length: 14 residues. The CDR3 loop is CASRLLAGGSEQYF.

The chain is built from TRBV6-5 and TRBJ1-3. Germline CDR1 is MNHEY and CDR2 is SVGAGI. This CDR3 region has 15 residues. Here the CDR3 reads CASSLRPAFGNTIYF.

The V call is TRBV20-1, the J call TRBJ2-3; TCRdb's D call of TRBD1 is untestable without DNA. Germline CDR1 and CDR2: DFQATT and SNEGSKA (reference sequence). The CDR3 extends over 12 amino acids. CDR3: CSASSPGQPQYF.

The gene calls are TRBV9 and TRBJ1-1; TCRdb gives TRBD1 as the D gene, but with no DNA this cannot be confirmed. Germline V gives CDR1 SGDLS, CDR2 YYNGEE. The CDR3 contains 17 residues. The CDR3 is CASSPQRGAAQNTEAFF.

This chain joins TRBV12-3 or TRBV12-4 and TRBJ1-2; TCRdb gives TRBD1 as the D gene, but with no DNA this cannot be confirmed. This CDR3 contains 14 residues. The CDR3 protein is CASSPATRREGYTF.

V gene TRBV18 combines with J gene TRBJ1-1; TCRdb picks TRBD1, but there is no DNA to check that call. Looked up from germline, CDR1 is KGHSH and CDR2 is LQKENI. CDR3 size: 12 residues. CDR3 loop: CASSRRDSEAFF. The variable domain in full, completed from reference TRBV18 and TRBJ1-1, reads NAGVMQNPRHLVRRRGQEARLRCSPMKGHSHVYWYRQLPEEGLKFMVYLQKENIIDESGMPKERFSAEFPKEGPSILRIQQVVRGDSAAYFCASSRRDSEAFFGQGTRLTVV.

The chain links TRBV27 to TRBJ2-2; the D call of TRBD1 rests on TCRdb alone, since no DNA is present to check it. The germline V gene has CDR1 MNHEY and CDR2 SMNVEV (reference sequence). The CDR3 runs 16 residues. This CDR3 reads CASSLRWGAGTGELFF.

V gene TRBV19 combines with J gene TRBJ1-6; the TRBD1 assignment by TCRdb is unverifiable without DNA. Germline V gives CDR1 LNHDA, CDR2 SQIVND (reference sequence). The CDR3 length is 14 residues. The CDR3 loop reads CASTDLDRKSPLHF.

The CDR3 protein is CASSPTLGQYNEQFF. V and J are TRBV18 and TRBJ2-1; the D call of TRBD1 rests on TCRdb alone, since no DNA is present to check it. The germline V gene has CDR1 KGHSH and CDR2 LQKENI. CDR3 length: 15 amino acids.

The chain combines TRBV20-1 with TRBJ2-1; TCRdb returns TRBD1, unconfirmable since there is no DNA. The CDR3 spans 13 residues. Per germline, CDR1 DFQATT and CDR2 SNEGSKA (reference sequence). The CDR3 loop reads CSVQYPLGNEQFF.

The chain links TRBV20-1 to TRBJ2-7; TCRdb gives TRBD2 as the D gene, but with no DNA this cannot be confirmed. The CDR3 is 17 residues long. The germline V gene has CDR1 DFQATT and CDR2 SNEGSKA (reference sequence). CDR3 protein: CSARASSGGVISYEQYF.

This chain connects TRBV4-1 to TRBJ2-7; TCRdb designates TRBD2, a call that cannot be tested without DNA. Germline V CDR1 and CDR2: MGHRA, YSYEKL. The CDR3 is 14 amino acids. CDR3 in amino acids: CASSPGTRSREQYF.

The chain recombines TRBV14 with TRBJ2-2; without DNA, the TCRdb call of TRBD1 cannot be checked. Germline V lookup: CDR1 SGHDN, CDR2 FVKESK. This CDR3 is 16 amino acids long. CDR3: CASSRGGQRRTGELFF.

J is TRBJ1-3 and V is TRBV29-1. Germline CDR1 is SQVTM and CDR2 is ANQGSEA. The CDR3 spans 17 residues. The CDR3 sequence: CSVEGSGSLNSGNTIYF.

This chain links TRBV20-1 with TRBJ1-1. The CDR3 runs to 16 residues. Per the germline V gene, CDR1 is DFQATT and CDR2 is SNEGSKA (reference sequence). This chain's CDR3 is CSARGREWGLNTEAFF.

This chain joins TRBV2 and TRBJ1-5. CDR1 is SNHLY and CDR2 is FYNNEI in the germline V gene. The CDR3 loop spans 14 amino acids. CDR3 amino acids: CASSEVSFSQPQHF.